This T cell receptor beta chain was sequenced during a study of spatial heterogeneity in lung cancer. Study findings and constraints: The study found that expanded intratumoral alpha and beta TCR counts tracked tumor mutation counts.

Regarding this clonotype: The antigen is not known.

Trimming took 6 bases from V and 5 from J; bases not matched to a gene: 7. The length of the CDR3 is 15 residues. Time point described: sample taken at primary tumor resection. TCRdb reprocessed the 5' RACE reads via MiXCR and lists one record per CDR3 protein. The sample has some 100,000 distinct CDR3 sequences; approximately 4.7% are singletons. The sequence was obtained from a male donor with early-stage non-small cell lung cancer. The rearrangement links TRBV12-3 or TRBV12-4 to TRBJ2-2; 9 nucleotides align to TRBD1. Sequencing was performed on lung tumor tissue, taken at surgery. In DNA form, the CDR3 reads TGTGCCAGCAGGCCCGGGACAGGGAAGACCGGGGAGCTGTTTTTT. Residues: CASRPGTGKTGELFF.